The 25 T cell receptor beta chains below were found in one sample sequenced in a study of CD8 T cells in ankylosing spondylitis. Antigens for these TCRs are unknown. The study's findings and limits: Fewer than ten highly homologous variants made up a TCR beta motif, and this motif appeared characteristic of ankylosing spondylitis blood.

Each CDR3 protein is one row after TCRdb ran MiXCR on the 5' RACE reads. The sample has about 390,000 distinct CDR3 sequences, approximately 20% seen once; the top ten hold about a sixth. The sample consisted of blood, either unsorted or a sorted T cell fraction (not recorded which). All receptors derive from a male donor with ankylosing spondylitis.

The V and J genes are TRBV15 and TRBJ2-7, with no clear D. Germline V gene data show CDR1 as LNHNV and CDR2 as YYDKDF (reference sequence). V shed 5 bases and J shed 4 bases, with 12 bases lying between them. The CDR3 is 13 amino acids. The CDR3 sequence: CATSFGRPYEQYF. CDR3 bases: TGTGCCACCAGCTTCGGCCGGCCATACGAGCAGTACTTC.

V usage is TRBV20-1 and J usage is TRBJ2-3; 10 nucleotides agree with TRBD2. The germline CDR1 and CDR2 sequences are DFQATT and SNEGSKA (reference sequence). The J segment lost 2 bases and the V segment lost 5 bases, leaving 4 bases of the junction unmatched. The CDR3 sequence is 14 residues long. The CDR3, as DNA: TGCAGTGCTTTGACTAGCGGGCTCACAGATACGCAGTATTTT. It specifies CSALTSGLTDTQYF.

The chain is built from TRBV5-1 and TRBJ2-2; 13 bases line up with TRBD2. The germline V gene has CDR1 SGHRS and CDR2 YFSETQ. The CDR3 covers 17 residues. J was trimmed by 3 bases and V by 4 bases; bases with no gene match: 6. CDR3 in DNA: TGCGCCAGCAGCAGGGGACTAGCGGGACGCCACACCGGGGAGCTGTTTTTT. The encoded protein is CASSRGLAGRHTGELFF.

V usage is TRBV24-1 and J usage is TRBJ2-2, with D possibly being TRBD2 (6 bases). From germline, CDR1 is KGHDR and CDR2 SFDVKD. Between the trimmed V and J ends, which lost 1 base and 0 bases, there was a span of 11 bases. The CDR3 has 17 amino acids. The CDR3 DNA reads as TGTGCCACCAGTGATTTTAAGCGGACTACGAACACCGGGGAGCTGTTTTTT. Translation: CATSDFKRTTNTGELFF.

This clonotype was observed a handful of times. The V call is TRBV28, the J call TRBJ2-7; a possible D gene is TRBD1 (5 bases). This CDR3 region has 11 residues. V shed 6 bases and J shed 4 bases, with 7 bases lying between them. Per the germline V gene, CDR1 is MDHEN and CDR2 is SYDVKM. The CDR3 coding sequence is TGTGCCAGCAGACAGGTTTACGAGCAGTACTTC. Its translation is CASRQVYEQYF.

The chain recombines TRBV5-1 with TRBJ1-4, with TRBD1 as a possible D gene (5 bases). From germline, CDR1 is SGHRS and CDR2 YFSETQ. CDR3 size: 18 residues. Trimming left V 0 bases short and J 0 bases short, with 15 bases between. CDR3 DNA sequence: TGCGCCAGCAGCTTGGCCGGCGGGACGGCCGCAACTAATGAAAAACTGTTTTTT. This gives the protein CASSLAGGTAATNEKLFF.

The count of this clonotype is one. V usage is TRBV11-2 and J usage is TRBJ2-3; D gene uncertain. CDR1 is SGHAT and CDR2 is FQNNGV in the germline V gene. The ends were cut back, 3 bases at V and 4 bases at J, with 11 bases in the middle. This CDR3 spans 14 amino acids. CDR3 bases: TGTGCCAGCAGCTTCTTTCGTTTCCCAGATACGCAGTATTTT. This codes for CASSFFRFPDTQYF.

This sequence joins TRBV30 and TRBJ2-1, with 9 bases identical to TRBD2. CDR1 and CDR2 from the germline V gene are GTSNPN and SVGIG (reference sequence). This CDR3 comprises 15 residues. V trimming: 4 bases; J trimming: 5 bases; junction bases outside the gene matches: 9. The CDR3 loop is CAWTRIAGADNEQFF. The DNA of the CDR3 is TGTGCCTGGACCCGCATAGCGGGAGCGGACAATGAGCAGTTCTTC.

This clonotype was counted ten times or more. V is TRBV29-1 and J is TRBJ2-7; TRBD1 matches at 9 bases. The V gene's germline CDR1 is SQVTM and CDR2 ANQGSEA. The CDR3 totals 13 residues. V lost 3 bases and J lost 6; bases outside the gene matches: 6. The CDR3 DNA follows: TGCAGCGTTGACAGACAGGGGGGTAGCGAGCAGTACTTC. Its protein product is CSVDRQGGSEQYF.

This clonotype turned up a few times. The CDR3 DNA follows: TGCAGTGCCAGAATCCGGGATAATACGCAGTATTTT. It yields the protein CSARIRDNTQYF. The genes are TRBV20-1 and TRBJ2-3, with TRBD2 as a possible D gene (5 bases). Germline CDR1 and CDR2: DFQATT and SNEGSKA (reference sequence). The CDR3 totals 12 residues. V gave up 6 bases and J gave up 7 bases, with 14 bases separating them.

The rearrangement joins TRBV11-2 to TRBJ1-1; 9 nucleotides align to TRBD1. This CDR3 is built from 13 residues. V lost 6 bases to trimming and J lost 4 bases; unmatched junction nucleotides: 3. The V gene's germline CDR1 is SGHAT and CDR2 FQNNGV. CDR3 DNA: TGTGCCAGCAGTAACAGGGGGCCCACTGAAGCTTTCTTT. Translated: CASSNRGPTEAFF.

This clonotype was observed a handful of times. V gene TRBV20-1 combines with J gene TRBJ2-3; 9 nucleotides match TRBD2. In germline, CDR1 is DFQATT, CDR2 SNEGSKA (reference sequence). V was pared by 7 bases and J by 3 bases, with 5 bases of the junction left unmatched. This CDR3 is built from 13 residues. CDR3 loop: CSVRAGGTDTQYF. The CDR3 DNA sequence: TGCAGTGTTCGAGCGGGAGGTACAGATACGCAGTATTTT.

The chain joins TRBV20-1 to TRBJ1-2; TRBD1 is a possible D gene (6 bases). V lost 6 bases and J 5 bases, leaving 19 bases between the germline ends. From germline, CDR1 is DFQATT and CDR2 SNEGSKA (reference sequence). The CDR3 is made up of 14 amino acids. The CDR3 spells CSARTVLPGYGYTF. CDR3 DNA sequence: TGCAGTGCCCGGACAGTCCTTCCAGGGTATGGCTACACCTTC.

The rearrangement links TRBV28 to TRBJ2-4; the match to TRBD2 covers 7 bases. CDR3 size: 14 residues. V shed 2 bases and J 5 bases; nucleotides not matched to a gene: 3. Germline CDR1 reads MDHEN; CDR2 reads SYDVKM. The CDR3 region is CASSLRLAENIQYF. CDR3 nucleotide sequence: TGTGCCAGCAGTTTAAGGCTAGCGGAAAACATTCAGTACTTC.

This clonotype was seen a few times. This chain uses TRBV3-1 with TRBJ1-1; 8 nucleotides line up with TRBD1. The J segment lost 0 bases and the V segment lost 4 bases, leaving 1 base of the junction unmatched. Germline V gene lookup returns CDR1 LGHDT and CDR2 YNNKEL (reference sequence). The CDR3 has 14 residues. The CDR3 nucleotides read TGTGCCAGCAGCCGGGACAGGTTGAACACTGAAGCTTTCTTT. Its protein product is CASSRDRLNTEAFF.

The gene calls are TRBV5-6 and TRBJ2-1, with TRBD2 matching 7 bases. The CDR3 loop spans 15 amino acids. Germline CDR1 and CDR2: SGHDT and YYEEEE. Trimming removed 6 bases from V and 1 base from J; junction bases left unmatched: 7. For the CDR3, the DNA is TGTGCCAGCATTGGCGGGAGCGTGTCCTACAATGAGCAGTTCTTC. Translating gives CASIGGSVSYNEQFF.

Turning to this clonotype: Possible read error: a much larger clone is one base away. The chain uses TRBV29-1 and TRBJ2-7; D is perhaps TRBD1 (5 bases). The CDR3 has 12 residues. Germline loops: CDR1 SQVTM, CDR2 ANQGSEA. The CDR3 protein is CSVGGRDYVQYF. The CDR3 DNA reads as TGCAGCGTTGGGGGCAGGGATTACGTGCAGTACTTC.

This clonotype came up a few times. V and J are TRBV5-1 and TRBJ2-5, with no clear D. The CDR3 extends over 14 amino acids. V was shortened by 0 bases and J by 1 base, with 7 bases between the two germline ends. CDR1 and CDR2 (germline): SGHRS, YFSETQ. The CDR3 loop is CASSLVQSQETQYF. The DNA for the CDR3 is TGCGCCAGCAGCTTGGTCCAGTCCCAAGAGACCCAGTACTTC. The full variable domain, completed using reference TRBV5-1 and TRBJ2-5, is KAGVTQTPRYLIKTRGQQVTLSCSPISGHRSVSWYQQTPGQGLQFLFEYFSETQRNKGNFPGRFSGRQFSNSRSEMNVSTLELGDSALYLCASSLVQSQETQYFGPGTRLLVL.

V is TRBV5-1 and J is TRBJ1-5; D uncertain. The CDR3 has 14 residues. CDR1 is SGHRS and CDR2 is YFSETQ in the germline V gene. V was pared by 0 bases and J by 4 bases, with 8 bases between. The CDR3 DNA is TGCGCCAGCAGCTTGGGGCAGATGAATCAGCCCCAGCATTTT. Amino acid sequence: CASSLGQMNQPQHF.

The V call is TRBV28, the J call TRBJ2-7; 7 bases fit TRBD2. The CDR3 is 17 amino acids. With V trimmed by 3 bases and J by 0 bases, 11 bases remained unmatched. The germline V gene has CDR1 MDHEN and CDR2 SYDVKM. As DNA, the CDR3 is TGTGCCAGCAGTTTCGGCTCCGCTATAGCGGGCTCCTACGAGCAGTACTTC. This codes for CASSFGSAIAGSYEQYF.

The J gene is TRBJ2-3, the V gene TRBV28; D unresolved. The CDR3 has 14 amino acids. V gave up 7 bases and J gave up 0 bases, with 11 bases separating them. Germline V lookup: CDR1 MDHEN, CDR2 SYDVKM. The CDR3, as DNA: TGTGCCAGCATTGCCGGGTTGAGCACAGATACGCAGTATTTT. Translation: CASIAGLSTDTQYF.

This clonotype was found many times. The chain recombines TRBV29-1 with TRBJ1-1, with D unresolved. This CDR3 has 14 amino acids. Trimming left V 5 bases short and J 1 base short, with 14 bases between. CDR1 is SQVTM, CDR2 ANQGSEA, per germline. The CDR3: CSVKSRIWNTEAFF. CDR3 nucleotides: TGCAGCGTTAAATCAAGGATTTGGAACACTGAAGCTTTCTTT. Full variable domain (outside the CDR3, taken from reference TRBV29-1 and TRBJ1-1): SAVISQKPSRDICQRGTSLTIQCQVDSQVTMMFWYRQQPGQSLTLIATANQGSEATYESGFVIDKFPISRPNLTFSTLTVSNMSPEDSSIYLCSVKSRIWNTEAFFGQGTRLTVV.

The gene calls are TRBV4-2 and TRBJ2-7; unclear D gene. Germline loops: CDR1 LGHNA, CDR2 YNFKEQ. The CDR3 is 14 residues long. V lost 0 bases to trimming and J lost 2 bases, with 8 bases between them. This CDR3 is CASSQDNFPYEQYF. The CDR3 nucleotides read TGTGCCAGCAGCCAAGATAACTTCCCCTACGAGCAGTACTTC.

CDR3 protein: CAISDHSGRTHNEQFF. In nucleotides, the CDR3 is TGTGCCATCAGTGACCATAGCGGGAGAACCCACAATGAGCAGTTCTTC. This rearrangement joins TRBV10-3 to TRBJ2-1, with 9 positions matching TRBD2. This CDR3 spans 16 amino acids. Germline CDR1 is ENHRY and CDR2 is SYGVKD. V trimming: 3 bases; J trimming: 5 bases; junction bases outside the gene matches: 8.

This clonotype was counted only a few times. The chain joins TRBV3-1 to TRBJ2-7; 8 bases fit TRBD1. This CDR3 contains 17 residues. Germline CDR1 is LGHDT and CDR2 is YNNKEL (reference sequence). J lost 5 bases, V lost 0 bases, and 12 bases had no gene match. Written as DNA, the CDR3 is TGTGCCAGCAGCCAAGAGTGGGGCAGGGGGCGCTTGAACGAGCAGTACTTC. It specifies CASSQEWGRGRLNEQYF.